This T cell receptor beta chain was sequenced for a study of T cell changes during pregnancy in multiple sclerosis. The CDR3 runs to 18 residues. V was clipped by 3 bases and J by 1 base; unmatched bases: 14. The germline CDR1 and CDR2 sequences are SGHTA and FQGNSA. Using immunoSEQ multiplex PCR, the repertoire was profiled, and TCRdb retains in-frame clones only, with some absent. The sample has around 75,000 clones; about 91% are singletons. The sequencing here drew on CD4+ T cells from peripheral blood mononuclear cells, taken in the third trimester of pregnancy. The TCR sequence derives from a female donor in good health, enrolled as a control in a pregnancy study. This rearrangement joins TRBV7-2 to TRBJ2-7; TRBD2 agrees at 8 bases. CDR3 nucleotides: TGTGCCAGCAGCTTCTCCTCGGGGGGGCTAGCTACTTCCTACGAGCAGTACTTC. Protein product: CASSFSSGGLATSYEQYF.